The next 21 T cell receptor beta chains were all read from a single sample in a study of blood T cell repertoires in COVID-19. The method was immunoSEQ multiplex PCR; TCRdb's version includes in-frame clones alone and lacks a portion of them. The sample carries 410,000 or so clones, around nine tenths recorded once. Sequenced sample: peripheral blood. These TCRs come from a middle-aged woman with COVID-19, enrolled during active disease.

This rearrangement joins TRBV28 to TRBJ1-5, with D possibly matching TRBD1 (6 bases). V lost 6 bases and J 5 bases, leaving 14 bases between the germline ends. Looked up from germline, CDR1 is MDHEN and CDR2 is SYDVKM. The CDR3 contains 14 residues. Here the CDR3 reads CASRRGTTDQPQHF. The CDR3 bases are TGTGCCAGCAGAAGAGGGACAACTGATCAGCCCCAGCATTTT. The full variable domain, rest sourced from reference TRBV28 and TRBJ1-5, is DVKVTQSSRYLVKRTGEKVFLECVQDMDHENMFWYRQDPGLGLRLIYFSYDVKMKEKGDIPEGYSVSREKKERFSLILESASTNQTSMYLCASRRGTTDQPQHFGDGTRLSIL.

The V call is TRBV18, the J call TRBJ2-2, with 7 bases aligning to TRBD2. V was clipped by 5 bases and J by 4 bases; unmatched bases: 10. CDR1 and CDR2 from the germline V gene are KGHSH and LQKENI. The CDR3 loop spans 16 amino acids. CDR3 region: CASSTQGLGGTGELFF. DNA for the CDR3: TGTGCCAGCTCAACACAAGGACTAGGAGGCACCGGGGAGCTGTTTTTT. Using reference TRBV18 and TRBJ2-2 for the parts outside the CDR3, the full variable domain is NAGVMQNPRHLVRRRGQEARLRCSPMKGHSHVYWYRQLPEEGLKFMVYLQKENIIDESGMPKERFSAEFPKEGPSILRIQQVVRGDSAAYFCASSTQGLGGTGELFFGEGSRLTVL.

J is TRBJ2-5 and V is TRBV5-1; 7 bases map to TRBD2. After removal of 4 bases from V and 2 bases from J, the junction contained 5 bases not matched to a gene. This CDR3 spans 14 amino acids. Germline CDR1 and CDR2: SGHRS and YFSETQ. CDR3 DNA sequence: TGCGCCAGCAGCCCGGGGGGAGGGCAAGAGACCCAGTACTTC. This translates into CASSPGGGQETQYF.

The chain has TRBV19 and TRBJ2-7; D call uncertain. Trimming cost V 6 bases and J 0 bases, with 9 bases left between them. Germline CDR1 reads LNHDA; CDR2 reads SQIVND (reference sequence). The CDR3 runs to 13 residues. The CDR3 DNA is TGTGCCAGTAGGGCCAAAAGCTCCTACGAGCAGTACTTC. Residues: CASRAKSSYEQYF.

In this sample, this clone turned up once. The rearrangement links TRBV5-1 to TRBJ2-3; D possibly corresponds to TRBD2 (5 bases). The germline V gene has CDR1 SGHRS and CDR2 YFSETQ. This CDR3 is built from 14 residues. V dropped 5 bases and J dropped 6 bases, with 16 bases sitting between them. DNA for the CDR3: TGCGCCAGCAGGGTGAGGGATCGGAAGGATACGCAGTATTTT. It translates to CASRVRDRKDTQYF.

The chain couples TRBV5-1 to TRBJ2-7, with 7 bases aligning to TRBD1. J gave up 4 bases and V 2 bases, and 12 bases lay outside the gene matches. There are 16 residues in the CDR3. Germline assignment: CDR1 SGHRS and CDR2 YFSETQ. The CDR3 region is CASSFNTGVGRYEQYF. As DNA, the CDR3 is TGCGCCAGCAGCTTCAACACAGGGGTTGGAAGATACGAGCAGTACTTC.

The chain has TRBV5-4 and TRBJ2-1, with D unclear. The length of the CDR3 is 11 residues. Trimming removed 3 bases from V and 8 bases from J, with 6 bases in between. Looked up from germline, CDR1 is SGHNT and CDR2 is YYREEE (reference sequence). The CDR3 DNA reads TGTGCCAGCAGCTCCCCTGATGAGCAGTTCTTC. It is translated as CASSSPDEQFF.

The V call is TRBV6-6, the J call TRBJ1-5; D gene unclear. V was cut by 8 bases and J by 1 base, with 15 bases left in between. This CDR3 has 15 residues. Germline-derived CDR1 and CDR2 are MNHNY and SVGAGI (reference sequence). DNA of the CDR3: TGTGCCAGCGGTGGGAGGGCTGCGAGCAATCAGCCCCAGCATTTT. This gives the protein CASGGRAASNQPQHF.

CDR3 amino acids: CAWSVRQNYYNSPLHF. The CDR3 DNA reads as TGTGCCTGGAGTGTACGGCAGAACTACTATAATTCACCCCTCCACTTT. The chain uses TRBV30 and TRBJ1-6; D gene unclear. Germline V gene lookup returns CDR1 GTSNPN and CDR2 SVGIG (reference sequence). V lost 0 bases and J lost 3, with 12 bases in between. The CDR3 is made up of 16 amino acids. The full variable domain, completed using reference TRBV30 and TRBJ1-6, is SQTIHQWPATLVQPVGSPLSLECTVEGTSNPNLYWYRQAAGRGLQLLFYSVGIGQISSEVPQNLSASRPQDRQFILSSKKLLLSDSGFYLCAWSVRQNYYNSPLHFGNGTRLTVT.

This chain links TRBV2 with TRBJ1-1; D uncertain. Between the trimmed V and J ends, which lost 5 bases and 3 bases, there was a span of 13 bases. Germline V gives CDR1 SNHLY, CDR2 FYNNEI. CDR3 length equals 14 residues. The CDR3 nucleotides are TGTGCCAGCAGTCCCTTCGGAGGAGACACTGAAGCTTTCTTT. It translates to CASSPFGGDTEAFF.

This chain links TRBV6-2 or TRBV6-3 with TRBJ2-5, with TRBD1 identical over 11 bases. V was pared by 0 bases and J by 9 bases, with 3 bases of the junction left unmatched. Germline V gives CDR1 MNHEY, CDR2 SVGEGT. The CDR3 runs 14 residues. The CDR3 DNA reads TGTGCCAGCAGTTACTCTCCGGGACAGGGGGCCCAGTACTTC. Protein product: CASSYSPGQGAQYF.

The chain carries TRBV27 and TRBJ2-4, with TRBD2 as a possible D gene (5 bases). This CDR3 is built from 13 residues. The germline gives CDR1 MNHEY, CDR2 SMNVEV (reference sequence). The germline V and J ends were trimmed by 3 bases and 9 bases, with 12 bases remaining between them. The CDR3 region is CASSFSAEGIQYF. CDR3 nucleotides: TGTGCCAGCAGTTTCAGCGCAGAGGGCATTCAGTACTTC.

The chain recombines TRBV7-8 with TRBJ1-2; a weak D match, TRBD1 (6 bases). The CDR3 consists of 13 residues. Deletions cut 4 bases from V and 5 bases from J, with 11 bases between. The V gene's germline CDR1 is SGHVS and CDR2 FQNEAQ. DNA for the CDR3: TGTGCCAGCAGCTCCCCAGGGGTTTATGGCTACACCTTC. Protein: CASSSPGVYGYTF.

The chain joins TRBV7-9 to TRBJ2-4; TRBD1 matches at 7 bases. The V and J ends lost 3 bases and 3 bases, in that order; junction bases with no gene match: 2. Germline V gene sequence: CDR1 SEHNR, CDR2 FQNEAQ (reference sequence). This CDR3 has 14 residues. The CDR3 region has the DNA TGTGCCAGCAGCTTCAGGGACAGCAAAAACATTCAGTACTTC. This translates into CASSFRDSKNIQYF. The variable domain in full, completed from reference TRBV7-9 and TRBJ2-4, reads DTGVSQNPRHKITKRGQNVTFRCDPISEHNRLYWYRQTLGQGPEFLTYFQNEAQLEKSRLLSDRFSAERPKGSFSTLEIQRTEQGDSAMYLCASSFRDSKNIQYFGAGTRLSVL.

V is TRBV12-5 and J is TRBJ1-5; D gene ambiguous. The CDR3 has 12 residues. Trimming left V 2 bases short and J 6 bases short, with 5 bases between. Germline-derived CDR1 and CDR2 are LGHNT and FRNRAP. CDR3 region: CASGLSGQPQHF. DNA of the CDR3: TGTGCTAGTGGTTTGTCGGGTCAGCCCCAGCATTTT.

This clone turned up a few times. This chain uses TRBV18 with TRBJ1-4, with TRBD1 as a possible D gene (5 bases). CDR3 length equals 19 residues. The germline V gene has CDR1 KGHSH and CDR2 LQKENI. Trimming took off 6 bases at V and 1 base at J, with 24 bases between the two ends. The chain's CDR3 is CASSRNRDFGARTNEKLFF. CDR3 bases: TGTGCCAGCTCGCGGAACCGGGACTTCGGCGCCAGAACTAATGAAAAACTGTTTTTT.

The chain has TRBV9 and TRBJ1-1; no clear D gene. The germline V and J ends were trimmed by 0 bases and 3 bases, with 12 bases remaining between them. This CDR3 comprises 15 residues. CDR1 is SGDLS and CDR2 is YYNGEE in the germline V gene. Here the CDR3 DNA reads TGTGCCAGCAGCGTAGACACAGCCTCCTACACTGAAGCTTTCTTT. Translated, it gives CASSVDTASYTEAFF.

V gene TRBV2 combines with J gene TRBJ1-5, with 9 nucleotides matching TRBD1. The length of the CDR3 is 14 residues. Germline assignment: CDR1 SNHLY and CDR2 FYNNEI. J was trimmed by 6 bases and V by 3 bases; bases with no gene match: 3. The CDR3 DNA sequence: TGTGCCAGCAGTGACAACAGGGGGCGTCAGCCCCAGCATTTT. Protein sequence: CASSDNRGRQPQHF.

The chain carries TRBV5-1 and TRBJ1-2; no definite D call. V was trimmed by 4 bases and J by 10 bases, leaving 23 bases between them. Germline V CDR1 and CDR2: SGHRS, YFSETQ. CDR3 length: 15 amino acids. The CDR3 here is CASSLDGSAAADYTF. Here the CDR3 DNA reads TGCGCCAGCAGCCTGGATGGTTCGGCTGCTGCGGACTACACCTTC.

V usage is TRBV7-3 and J usage is TRBJ1-5; a weak D match, TRBD1 (6 bases). V was pared by 4 bases and J by 9 bases, with 28 bases between. The germline V gene encodes CDR1 SGHTA and CDR2 FQGTGA. CDR3 length: 18 residues. The CDR3 sequence: CASSSPLRQNYSRGPQHF. The CDR3 DNA reads TGTGCCAGCAGCTCCCCTCTTCGACAGAATTATAGCAGGGGGCCCCAGCATTTT.

The chain joins TRBV30 to TRBJ1-1, with a tentative D call TRBD1 (6 bases). The CDR3 loop spans 12 amino acids. Germline assignment: CDR1 GTSNPN and CDR2 SVGIG (reference sequence). V was cut by 1 base and J by 4 bases, with 7 bases left in between. The CDR3 region is CAWSGQVTEAFF. In nucleotides, the CDR3 is TGTGCCTGGAGTGGACAGGTCACTGAAGCTTTCTTT.